This TCR beta chain appears in the sequencing data of a study of T cell responses to AZD1222 COVID-19 vaccine. Clones were sequenced by immunoSEQ multiplex PCR, and TCRdb holds only the in-frame ones, with some missing. In the table there are 90,000 to 150,000 clones, approximately 90% of which are singletons. The study, taken as a whole, reports: Increases in Spike-specific TCR breadth and depth were seen after two AZD1222 doses. Among AZD1222 vaccinees, only six were seropositive at baseline.

As to this clone: Its antigen is unidentified.

Second doses at about 4 or about 12 weeks were pooled. This CDR3 spans 12 amino acids. V was trimmed by 7 bases and J by 2 bases, leaving 11 bases between them. Looked up from germline, CDR1 is SQVTM and CDR2 is ANQGSEA. V usage is TRBV29-1 and J usage is TRBJ1-2; D unresolved. The source material was peripheral blood, sampled 28 days after the second AZD1222 dose. The clonotype originates from an adult who received the AZD1222 COVID-19 vaccine. The CDR3 coding sequence is TGCAGCGCAGCACACAGCAACTATGGCTACACCTTC. Translating gives CSAAHSNYGYTF.